These 31 T cell receptor beta chains came from one sample sequenced in a study of blood T cell repertoires in COVID-19. Here immunoSEQ multiplex PCR was the method, and the copy in TCRdb shows in-frame clones only, minus some. In the table there are 280,000 or so clones, approximately 83% of which are singletons. The specimen sequenced was peripheral blood. Receptors originate from a woman aged 30 to 39 who had recovered from COVID-19.

This chain connects TRBV6-5 to TRBJ1-2; D is unclear. Trimming left V 0 bases short and J 1 base short, with 12 bases between. The CDR3 length is 16 residues. Germline loops: CDR1 MNHEY, CDR2 SVGAGI. The CDR3: CASSYSAGRGNYGYTF. CDR3 nucleotide sequence: TGTGCCAGCAGTTACTCAGCCGGGAGAGGTAACTATGGCTACACCTTC.

The CDR3 DNA sequence: TGTGCCTGGAGTGGGCGACAGGTTTCCTTGAAGCAGTACTTC. This sequence encodes CAWSGRQVSLKQYF. The chain is built from TRBV30 and TRBJ2-7; D may be TRBD1 (6 bases). Germline V lookup: CDR1 GTSNPN, CDR2 SVGIG (reference sequence). V lost 1 base, J lost 8 bases, and 18 bases lay in between. CDR3 size: 14 residues.

The chain employs TRBV18 and TRBJ2-7, with a weak D call TRBD2 (5 bases). The CDR3 has 16 residues. Trimming shortened V by 2 bases and J by 2 bases, and 16 bases separated the two germline ends. In germline, CDR1 is KGHSH, CDR2 LQKENI. CDR3 loop: CASSPYSPERAYEQYF. In nucleotides, the CDR3 is TGTGCCAGCTCACCATATTCTCCGGAGAGGGCCTACGAGCAGTACTTC.

This chain connects TRBV7-3 to TRBJ2-1; the match to TRBD2 covers 8 bases. The V segment lost 5 bases and the J segment 3 bases; nucleotides outside the gene matches: 9. The CDR3 is 16 amino acids. CDR1 is SGHTA, CDR2 FQGTGA, per germline. The CDR3 reads CASSPARLAGYNEQFF. CDR3 nucleotides: TGTGCCAGCAGCCCTGCGAGGCTAGCGGGCTACAATGAGCAGTTCTTC.

This chain links TRBV27 with TRBJ2-7; no clear D. This CDR3 is 13 amino acids long. V lost 0 bases, J lost 4 bases, and 7 bases lay in between. The germline V gene has CDR1 MNHEY and CDR2 SMNVEV (reference sequence). The CDR3 is CASSLSSGYEQYF. For the CDR3, the DNA is TGTGCCAGCAGTTTATCATCAGGATACGAGCAGTACTTC.

The V and J genes are TRBV9 and TRBJ1-3; 7 bases agree with TRBD1. The CDR3 covers 15 residues. Germline CDR1 is SGDLS and CDR2 is YYNGEE. Trimming cost V 3 bases and J 4 bases; bases outside gene matches: 7. The CDR3 region has the DNA TGTGCCAGCAGCGCCGGGACAGCAGGCGGAAACACCATATATTTT. Translation: CASSAGTAGGNTIYF.

CDR3 coding DNA: TGTGCCACCAGTGATTACAGGGTTACCGGGGAGCTGTTTTTT. This encodes CATSDYRVTGELFF. The chain links TRBV24-1 to TRBJ2-2, with D possibly being TRBD1 (6 bases). V was pared by 2 bases and J by 5 bases, with 8 bases between. The CDR3 loop spans 14 amino acids. The germline gives CDR1 KGHDR, CDR2 SFDVKD.

The chain recombines TRBV29-1 with TRBJ2-2; 10 nucleotides line up with TRBD2. CDR1 and CDR2 (germline): SQVTM, ANQGSEA. After removal of 7 bases from V and 5 bases from J, the junction contained 4 bases not matched to a gene. This CDR3 spans 13 amino acids. The DNA of the CDR3 is TGCAGCGCGGAGACTAGCGGGACCGGGGAGCTGTTTTTT. It yields the protein CSAETSGTGELFF.

The chain uses TRBV2 and TRBJ1-1, with 12 bases matching TRBD1. The CDR3 extends over 14 amino acids. Germline lookup yields CDR1 SNHLY and CDR2 FYNNEI. The trim removed 6 bases at V and 4 bases at J, leaving 3 bases unmatched. The CDR3 loop reads CASRRDRGPTEAFF. The CDR3 nucleotides read TGTGCCAGCAGAAGGGACAGGGGGCCCACTGAAGCTTTCTTT.

The genes are TRBV7-2 and TRBJ2-7, with 9 nucleotides matching TRBD1. From germline, CDR1 is SGHTA and CDR2 FQGNSA. The CDR3 has 13 residues. V was clipped by 3 bases and J by 7 bases; unmatched bases: 4. CDR3 DNA sequence: TGTGCCAGCAGCTTGGGACAGGGAGGAGAGCAGTACTTC. Translation: CASSLGQGGEQYF.

The chain recombines TRBV2 with TRBJ1-4; D unresolved. This CDR3 comprises 14 residues. V lost 7 bases to trimming and J lost 8 bases, with 17 bases between them. CDR1 and CDR2 (germline): SNHLY, FYNNEI. The CDR3 sequence: CASTPSGGSEKLFF. The CDR3 bases are TGTGCCAGCACCCCGTCCGGAGGGAGCGAAAAACTGTTTTTT.

The chain is built from TRBV3-1 (or the pseudogene TRBV3-2) and TRBJ1-2; a possible D gene is TRBD1 (6 bases). The CDR3 totals 17 residues. Looked up from germline, CDR1 is LGHDT and CDR2 is YNNKEL (reference sequence). Deletions cut 4 bases from V and 0 bases from J, with 18 bases between. CDR3 DNA sequence: TGTGCCAGCAGCCCACAACAGGGTACGTCCTCTAACTATGGCTACACCTTC. It translates to CASSPQQGTSSNYGYTF.

This chain uses TRBV24-1 with TRBJ2-1, with a weak D call TRBD2 (5 bases). The germline CDR1 and CDR2 sequences are KGHDR and SFDVKD. The V end lost 0 bases, the J end lost 9 bases, and 17 bases lay between the germline ends. The CDR3 totals 16 residues. CDR3 residues: CATSDLLTSTRSEQFF. The DNA for the CDR3 is TGTGCCACCAGTGATTTGCTGACGAGTACTAGGAGTGAGCAGTTCTTC.

This chain links TRBV5-1 with TRBJ2-1; a weak D match, TRBD1 (6 bases). Germline loops: CDR1 SGHRS, CDR2 YFSETQ. V lost 0 bases, J lost 11 bases, and 9 bases lay in between. CDR3 length: 12 residues. The CDR3: CASSLAGQKQFF. CDR3 coding DNA: TGCGCCAGCAGCTTGGCCGGACAGAAGCAGTTCTTC.

The CDR3 DNA sequence: TGTGCCAGCAGCGTAGCGCCCGGATACTCGGGGACCCAGTACTTC. Its translation is CASSVAPGYSGTQYF. The chain joins TRBV9 to TRBJ2-5; D gene unclear. The germline V gene has CDR1 SGDLS and CDR2 YYNGEE. CDR3 length: 15 amino acids. V gave up 0 bases and J gave up 7 bases, with 16 bases separating them.

The chain uses TRBV28 and TRBJ2-2; 7 bases are shared with TRBD2. The trim removed 2 bases at V and 2 bases at J, leaving 5 bases unmatched. This CDR3 spans 16 amino acids. The V gene's germline CDR1 is MDHEN and CDR2 SYDVKM. CDR3 nucleotide sequence: TGTGCCAGCAGTTTAGGGGGAGGGCCAAACACCGGGGAGCTGTTTTTT. Translation: CASSLGGGPNTGELFF. Full variable domain (remainder filled in from reference TRBV28 and TRBJ2-2): DVKVTQSSRYLVKRTGEKVFLECVQDMDHENMFWYRQDPGLGLRLIYFSYDVKMKEKGDIPEGYSVSREKKERFSLILESASTNQTSMYLCASSLGGGPNTGELFFGEGSRLTVL.

The V and J genes are TRBV2 and TRBJ1-1, with D unclear. CDR3 size: 13 residues. CDR1 is SNHLY, CDR2 FYNNEI, per germline. V gave up 4 bases and J gave up 4 bases, with 10 bases separating them. The CDR3 here is CASSVTETTEAFF. DNA of the CDR3: TGTGCCAGCAGTGTTACAGAGACCACTGAAGCTTTCTTT.

V usage is TRBV6-5 and J usage is TRBJ2-7, with D tentatively TRBD1 (5 bases). CDR3 length: 12 residues. Germline-derived CDR1 and CDR2 are MNHEY and SVGAGI. Trimming removed 4 bases from V and 5 bases from J, with 9 bases in between. CDR3: CASSSRGHEQYF. CDR3 DNA: TGTGCCAGCAGTTCTAGGGGCCACGAGCAGTACTTC.

The chain carries TRBV5-6 and TRBJ1-1, with D possibly matching TRBD1 (5 bases). The CDR3 spans 15 residues. The germline V gene has CDR1 SGHDT and CDR2 YYEEEE. Trimming cost V 0 bases and J 4 bases, with 13 bases left between them. This CDR3 is CASSLALGTGTEAFF. CDR3 in DNA: TGTGCCAGCAGCTTGGCCCTAGGTACAGGCACTGAAGCTTTCTTT.

The rearrangement links TRBV5-6 to TRBJ1-2; TRBD1 aligns across 9 bases. The V segment lost 4 bases and the J segment 8 bases; nucleotides outside the gene matches: 6. The CDR3 extends over 13 amino acids. Germline V gene lookup returns CDR1 SGHDT and CDR2 YYEEEE. CDR3 nucleotide sequence: TGTGCCAGCAGCACTGGGACAGGGAGAGGCTACACCTTC. It translates to CASSTGTGRGYTF.

CDR3 sequence (DNA): TGTGCCAGCTCCCCGACTAGCGGGGGGACTCAAGAGACCCAGTACTTC. Translating it yields CASSPTSGGTQETQYF. This chain connects TRBV18 to TRBJ2-5; 13 nucleotides agree with TRBD2. Trimming removed 6 bases from V and 2 bases from J; junction bases left unmatched: 6. The germline V gene has CDR1 KGHSH and CDR2 LQKENI. CDR3 size: 16 residues.

Here the CDR3 DNA reads TGTGCCAGCAGCCCCGGGATCGCTTACAATGAGCAGTTCTTC. Translated, it gives CASSPGIAYNEQFF. The chain joins TRBV7-2 to TRBJ2-1; D might be TRBD2 (5 bases). With 5 bases removed from V and 4 bases from J, the gap between germline ends came to 12 bases. The CDR3 is 14 residues long. CDR1 is SGHTA, CDR2 FQGNSA, per germline.

The genes are TRBV4-3 and TRBJ1-1; D is undetermined. Germline CDR1 LGHNA, CDR2 YSLEER. CDR3 length: 13 amino acids. V lost 0 bases and J 3 bases, leaving 5 bases between the germline ends. The DNA of the CDR3 is TGCGCCAGCAGCCAAGAACAATACACTGAAGCTTTCTTT. Amino acids: CASSQEQYTEAFF.

The chain links TRBV27 to TRBJ1-5, with D possibly being TRBD1 (6 bases). CDR1 MNHEY and CDR2 SMNVEV come from the germline V gene (reference sequence). The CDR3 loop spans 14 amino acids. Between the trimmed V and J ends, which lost 3 bases and 3 bases, there was a span of 9 bases. In nucleotides, the CDR3 is TGTGCCAGCAGTTTGGGACAATTCAATCAGCCCCAGCATTTT. As protein: CASSLGQFNQPQHF.

The chain links TRBV25-1 to TRBJ1-4, with 8 bases matching TRBD1. V trimming: 6 bases; J trimming: 6 bases; junction bases outside the gene matches: 6. This CDR3 is 14 amino acids long. Germline CDR1 and CDR2: MGHDK and SYGVNS. The DNA of the CDR3 is TGTGCCAGCAGCCAGGGGGCAGAATATGAAAAACTGTTTTTT. Translated, it gives CASSQGAEYEKLFF.

This chain links TRBV6-1 with TRBJ2-7, with TRBD1 identical over 7 bases. The CDR3 loop spans 15 amino acids. J gave up 2 bases and V 0 bases, and 4 bases lay outside the gene matches. Germline V lookup: CDR1 MNHNS, CDR2 SASEGT. The DNA of the CDR3 is TGTGCCAGCAGTGAAGCCCGACAGGGAACCTACGAGCAGTACTTC. Residues: CASSEARQGTYEQYF.

The rearrangement links TRBV27 to TRBJ2-2; the D call may be TRBD1 or TRBD2 (7 bases each). The germline CDR1 and CDR2 sequences are MNHEY and SMNVEV (reference sequence). The ends were cut back, 10 bases at V and 5 bases at J, with 17 bases in the middle. This CDR3 region has 14 residues. As DNA, the CDR3 is TGTGCCACCAGGGGGGGGCCGGGGACCGGGGAGCTGTTTTTT. Translation gives CATRGGPGTGELFF.

This chain's CDR3 is CASRDLTGEYGYTF. The DNA for the CDR3 is TGTGCCAGTAGGGATTTGACAGGGGAGTATGGCTACACCTTC. V is TRBV19 and J is TRBJ1-2; 8 positions match TRBD1. The CDR3 extends over 14 amino acids. V lost 6 bases to trimming and J lost 5 bases; unmatched junction nucleotides: 8. The germline V gene encodes CDR1 LNHDA and CDR2 SQIVND (reference sequence). The full variable domain, with the rest looked up from reference TRBV19 and TRBJ1-2, is DGGITQSPKYLFRKEGQNVTLSCEQNLNHDAMYWYRQDPGQGLRLIYYSQIVNDFQKGDIAEGYSVSREKKESFPLTVTSAQKNPTAFYLCASRDLTGEYGYTFGSGTRLTVV.

The chain joins TRBV7-6 to TRBJ1-3; TRBD1 matches 7 bases. This CDR3 is 15 amino acids long. The trim removed 5 bases at V and 0 bases at J, leaving 4 bases unmatched. Germline CDR1 SGHVS, CDR2 FNYEAQ. The CDR3 coding sequence is TGTGCCAGCAGCATAACAGGGGACTCTGGAAACACCATATATTTT. Translation: CASSITGDSGNTIYF.

In this sample, this clone turned up once. The CDR3 loop is CASSQKLVSGSYNSPLHF. Here the CDR3 DNA reads TGTGCCAGCAGCCAAAAACTCGTGTCCGGCTCCTATAATTCACCCCTCCACTTT. The chain employs TRBV3-1 (or the pseudogene TRBV3-2) and TRBJ1-6; D not certain. Germline CDR1 is LGHDT and CDR2 is YNNKEL (reference sequence). CDR3 size: 18 residues. V gave up 2 bases and J gave up 0 bases, with 14 bases separating them.

This chain uses TRBV6-2 or TRBV6-3 with TRBJ2-2, with TRBD2 matching 9 bases. CDR1 and CDR2 from the germline V gene are MNHEY and SVGEGT. The CDR3 covers 15 residues. Unmatched junction bases numbered 2, after V lost 2 bases and J lost 4 bases. The CDR3 here is CASSYAGGVTGELFF. The CDR3 DNA follows: TGTGCCAGCAGTTACGCGGGAGGGGTCACCGGGGAGCTGTTTTTT.